The next 25 T cell receptor beta chains were all read from a single sample in a study of regulatory T cells in long-lasting Graves disease. Researchers made TCR beta libraries by using iRepertoire HTBI primers and running Arm-PCR on CDR3 regions. TCRdb reprocessed the multiplex PCR reads with MiXCR, giving one entry per CDR3 protein. This table holds around 500,000 distinct CDR3 sequences, 12% found once. As for time point: newly diagnosed GD, antithyroid drugs for less than 3 months. From RNA extracted from PBMCs, the TCR library was made. These data were also reused for a study on T cells in Graves' hyperthyroidism and ophthalmopathy.

Sequences were derived from peripheral blood mononuclear cells (PBMCs), sampled at new diagnosis, from a patient treated with antithyroid drugs. The origin of the receptors is a woman aged 25-40 years with Graves disease.

This clonotype was recorded at least ten times. The chain is built from TRBV2 and TRBJ2-3; possibly TRBD2 for D (6 bases). The CDR3 loop spans 14 amino acids. Germline CDR1 SNHLY, CDR2 FYNNEI. V was trimmed by 5 bases and J by 1 base, leaving 10 bases between them. DNA for the CDR3: TGTGCCAGCAGTACCGGGACTCGCACAGATACGCAGTATTTT. As protein: CASSTGTRTDTQYF.

This clonotype was picked up many times. The CDR3 reads CASGPYTGELFF. In DNA, the CDR3 is TGTGCCAGCGGCCCTTACACCGGGGAGCTGTTTTTT. The chain couples TRBV7-8 to TRBJ2-2, with D hard to call. This CDR3 has 12 residues. In germline, CDR1 is SGHVS, CDR2 FQNEAQ. Between the trimmed V and J ends, which lost 8 bases and 3 bases, there was a span of 7 bases.

In this sample, this clonotype turned up a few times. This rearrangement joins TRBV11-1 to TRBJ2-7; TRBD2 agrees at 10 bases. J was trimmed by 6 bases and V by 3 bases; bases with no gene match: 8. This CDR3 comprises 15 residues. Germline CDR1 is SGHAT and CDR2 is FQDESV (reference sequence). In DNA form, the CDR3 reads TGTGCCAGCAGCTTCCTGCCTAGCGGGAGAGGCGAGCAGTACTTC. Its translation: CASSFLPSGRGEQYF.

This clonotype was seen at least ten times. J is TRBJ2-2 and V is TRBV11-2; 8 nucleotides align to TRBD2. Germline V CDR1 and CDR2: SGHAT, FQNNGV. V dropped 5 bases and J dropped 4; count of bases not matched to a gene: 15. The CDR3 has 18 amino acids. The CDR3 DNA reads as TGTGCCAGCAGCCCCCGGCTTAGCGGGAAGACGGGCACCGGGGAGCTGTTTTTT. This gives the protein CASSPRLSGKTGTGELFF.

The table lists this clonotype with many counts. The chain uses TRBV28 and TRBJ2-2, with D uncertain. Between the trimmed V and J ends, which lost 3 bases and 7 bases, there was a span of 6 bases. This CDR3 has 12 amino acids. Looked up from germline, CDR1 is MDHEN and CDR2 is SYDVKM. The CDR3 nucleotides are TGTGCCAGCAGTTTTTCAGTCGGGGAGCTGTTTTTT. Its translation is CASSFSVGELFF.

This clonotype was seen ten or more times. The chain is built from TRBV11-2 and TRBJ2-7; D remains unclear. V lost 5 bases to trimming and J lost 8 bases, with 10 bases between them. CDR1 and CDR2 (germline): SGHAT, FQNNGV. The CDR3 loop spans 11 amino acids. Here the CDR3 DNA reads TGTGCCAGCAGCCCAGGCCTCAAGCAGTACTTC. Protein: CASSPGLKQYF.

This clonotype was counted ten times or more. The gene calls are TRBV2 and TRBJ2-1, with 9 bases fitting TRBD2. Trimming at V came to 6 bases and at J to 15 bases, leaving 9 bases not matched to a gene. This CDR3 has 12 residues. From germline, CDR1 is SNHLY and CDR2 FYNNEI. The CDR3 DNA reads as TGTGCCAGCAGAATTAGCGGGAGCTGGCGGTTCTTC. Encoded protein: CASRISGSWRFF.

This clonotype was recorded a few times. V and J are TRBV27 and TRBJ2-7; no firm D call. The CDR3 contains 15 residues. Per the germline V gene, CDR1 is MNHEY and CDR2 is SMNVEV (reference sequence). With 5 bases removed from V and 3 bases from J, the gap between germline ends came to 17 bases. In DNA, the CDR3 is TGTGCCAGCAGTCCAAGGACGGGTAGACTCTACGAGCAGTACTTC. Translating gives CASSPRTGRLYEQYF.

This clonotype was detected ten times or more. The chain carries TRBV7-9 and TRBJ1-2, with 8 bases that match TRBD1. V lost 1 base to trimming and J lost 5 bases; unmatched junction nucleotides: 12. This CDR3 is built from 17 residues. Germline lookup yields CDR1 SEHNR and CDR2 FQNEAQ (reference sequence). CDR3 sequence (DNA): TGTGCCAGCAGCTTAGGCCCCCCCGGGACAGGTGATTATGGCTACACCTTC. The encoded protein is CASSLGPPGTGDYGYTF.

There are a few counts of this clonotype. Germline is not matched at one junction end, which may reflect a read error. The chain links TRBV2 to TRBJ1-3; unclear D gene. From germline, CDR1 is SNHLY and CDR2 FYNNEI. The CDR3 is made up of 14 amino acids. The CDR3 coding sequence is TGTGCCAGCAGTGAAGAATGGCCTTTTTCTGATCTTCATTTT. This gives the protein CASSEEWPFSDLHF.

In this sample, this clonotype turned up many times. The rearrangement joins TRBV19 to TRBJ2-3; D gene unclear. This CDR3 has 12 residues. V lost 8 bases and J 6 bases, leaving 12 bases between the germline ends. From germline, CDR1 is LNHDA and CDR2 SQIVND (reference sequence). CDR3 bases: TGTGCCAGTGCCCACCGTCGGGATACGCAGTATTTT. Its translation: CASAHRRDTQYF. The full variable domain, in which reference TRBV19 and TRBJ2-3 provide the parts outside the CDR3, is DGGITQSPKYLFRKEGQNVTLSCEQNLNHDAMYWYRQDPGQGLRLIYYSQIVNDFQKGDIAEGYSVSREKKESFPLTVTSAQKNPTAFYLCASAHRRDTQYFGPGTRLTVL.

This clonotype was counted at least ten times. This chain joins TRBV11-3 and TRBJ2-7; tentative D call: TRBD1 (6 bases). This CDR3 spans 15 amino acids. V lost 4 bases and J 3 bases, leaving 16 bases between the germline ends. The V gene's germline CDR1 is SGHNT and CDR2 YENEEA. The DNA of the CDR3 is TGTGCCAGCAGCTCCGGACAGCCAGAGATCTACGAGCAGTACTTC. It translates to CASSSGQPEIYEQYF.

This clonotype has a count of ten or more. This rearrangement joins TRBV19 to TRBJ1-4, with D maybe TRBD1 (6 bases). CDR3 length: 15 residues. Looked up from germline, CDR1 is LNHDA and CDR2 is SQIVND (reference sequence). Trimming took off 9 bases at V and 5 bases at J, with 19 bases between the two ends. The CDR3 region has the DNA TGTGCCAGCACAAACCACGGGACACTCAATGAAAAACTGTTTTTT. Its protein is CASTNHGTLNEKLFF.

This clonotype occurred a few times. This chain uses TRBV10-3 with TRBJ2-7, with D hard to call. Germline V gene sequence: CDR1 ENHRY, CDR2 SYGVKD. This CDR3 has 13 amino acids. The germline V and J ends were trimmed by 10 bases and 3 bases, with 16 bases remaining between them. CDR3 in amino acids: CATNLERYYEQYF. CDR3 coding DNA: TGTGCCACGAACCTGGAACGGTACTACGAGCAGTACTTC.

This clonotype occurred many times. In DNA, the CDR3 is TGCAGTGCTAGATTTCCGGGACAGGGGCCGGAGACTAATGAAAAACTGTTTTTT. Amino acids: CSARFPGQGPETNEKLFF. The chain recombines TRBV20-1 with TRBJ1-4; TRBD1 matches at 10 bases. Germline loops: CDR1 DFQATT, CDR2 SNEGSKA (reference sequence). This CDR3 region has 18 residues. V dropped 2 bases and J dropped 2; count of bases not matched to a gene: 11.

The gene calls are TRBV2 and TRBJ2-2; TRBD1 might be the D (5 bases). Germline loops: CDR1 SNHLY, CDR2 FYNNEI. Trimming stripped 2 bases from V and 6 bases from J, with 10 bases between. This CDR3 is 14 amino acids long. The CDR3 DNA reads as TGTGCCAGCAGTGAATGGGGCAGAGCCGGGGAGCTGTTTTTT. Encoded protein: CASSEWGRAGELFF.

The table lists this clonotype with many counts. This chain links TRBV19 with TRBJ2-3, with 9 positions matching TRBD2. The J segment lost 2 bases and the V segment lost 1 base, leaving 13 bases of the junction unmatched. This CDR3 region has 19 residues. The germline V gene has CDR1 LNHDA and CDR2 SQIVND (reference sequence). Written as DNA, the CDR3 is TGTGCCAGTAGTATAGGTCCCCTTCGTAGCGGGGGCTCCACAGATACGCAGTATTTT. It is translated as CASSIGPLRSGGSTDTQYF.

This clonotype was seen many times. This chain uses TRBV6-1 with TRBJ1-2, with D tentatively TRBD1 (5 bases). Germline V gene lookup returns CDR1 MNHNS and CDR2 SASEGT. Trimming took 4 bases from V and 1 from J, leaving 10 bases between them. This CDR3 contains 14 residues. The CDR3 bases are TGTGCCAGCAGTGCTGGACACAGTAACTATGGCTACACCTTC. Translating it yields CASSAGHSNYGYTF.

This clonotype appeared a few times. The gene calls are TRBV9 and TRBJ1-2, with D unclear. With 0 bases removed from V and 6 bases from J, the gap between germline ends came to 12 bases. This CDR3 is built from 14 residues. CDR1 is SGDLS, CDR2 YYNGEE, per germline. CDR3 protein: CASSVVGIEDGYTF. Written as DNA, the CDR3 is TGTGCCAGCAGCGTAGTGGGGATTGAGGATGGCTACACCTTC.

This clonotype has ten or more counts. The genes are TRBV20-1 and TRBJ1-1; no clear D. This CDR3 spans 13 amino acids. V was clipped by 3 bases and J by 6 bases, with 14 bases between them. Germline V gene lookup returns CDR1 DFQATT and CDR2 SNEGSKA (reference sequence). CDR3 residues: CSASTRTVPEAFF. CDR3 sequence (DNA): TGCAGTGCTAGTACGCGGACGGTACCTGAAGCTTTCTTT.

The chain joins TRBV9 to TRBJ1-2, with D possibly being TRBD1 (5 bases). This CDR3 is 14 amino acids long. Germline CDR1 is SGDLS and CDR2 is YYNGEE. The V end was cut by 4 bases, the J end by 6 bases, with 16 bases between. The chain's CDR3 is CASSPGDLQDGYTF. The CDR3, as DNA: TGTGCCAGCAGCCCGGGGGACCTCCAGGATGGCTACACCTTC.

This clonotype was picked up many times. CDR3: CASSLIEGGTEAFF. The CDR3 region has the DNA TGTGCCAGCAGTTTAATTGAGGGGGGCACTGAAGCTTTCTTT. This sequence joins TRBV28 and TRBJ1-1, with D maybe TRBD1 (6 bases). V was shortened by 2 bases and J by 4 bases, with 11 bases between the two germline ends. The CDR3 length is 14 residues. Germline V CDR1 and CDR2: MDHEN, SYDVKM.

This clonotype was detected many times. V is TRBV20-1 and J is TRBJ1-5, with 7 bases identical to TRBD1. There are 14 residues in the CDR3. Germline V gives CDR1 DFQATT, CDR2 SNEGSKA (reference sequence). V was clipped by 3 bases and J by 5 bases; unmatched bases: 7. The CDR3 is CSARGQPADQPQHF. The CDR3 DNA sequence: TGCAGTGCTAGGGGACAGCCCGCTGATCAGCCCCAGCATTTT.

This clonotype was observed many times. The chain links TRBV6-1 to TRBJ1-5; 7 bases match TRBD1. The CDR3 runs to 14 residues. Germline-derived CDR1 and CDR2 are MNHNS and SASEGT. Germline trimming cut 7 bases from V and 1 base from J; bases unmatched to any gene: 4. The CDR3 nucleotides are TGTGCCAGCATCGAGACAGGGAGCAATCAGCCCCAGCATTTT. Translation gives CASIETGSNQPQHF.

This clonotype was counted only a few times. The chain combines TRBV19 with TRBJ1-4; D gene unclear. V was cut by 3 bases and J by 10 bases, with 12 bases left in between. CDR3 size: 13 residues. Germline V CDR1 and CDR2: LNHDA, SQIVND (reference sequence). CDR3 sequence reads: CASSISRPGKLFF. As DNA, the CDR3 is TGTGCCAGTAGTATCTCGCGGCCGGGAAAACTGTTTTTT.